The clone carrying this T cell receptor beta chain was seen more than once but under ten times. Preparation of the TCRbeta library involved a method that used unique molecular identifiers. Via MiXCR, TCRdb re-called the PCR reads, giving one row per CDR3 protein. Of fewer than 400,000 distinct CDR3 sequences listed, roughly 20% are singletons. Germline V gene sequence: CDR1 LGHNA, CDR2 YNFKEQ. Trimming removed 4 bases from V and 3 bases from J, with 19 bases in between. This CDR3 contains 16 residues. This record comes from a study of T-cell reconstitution after alpha-beta-depleted transplantation in children.

The sequence was collected from a human donor who donated a stem cell graft to a child with acute myeloid leukemia. The genes are TRBV4-2 and TRBJ2-7; D perhaps matches TRBD2 (6 bases). Sequencing used PBMCs from the stem cell graft donor, obtained from the stem cell graft. DNA for the CDR3: TGTGCCAGCAGCCCAACCCCCCGGGACTTCCACTACGAGCAGTACTTC. Amino acids: CASSPTPRDFHYEQYF.